This TCR beta chain was found in a study of CD8 T cells in Susac syndrome. Study-wide points: The relatively small number of individuals in the TCR sequencing and HLA analysis was acknowledged by the study.

Turning to this clonotype: Antigen specificity is unknown.

There are 14 residues in the CDR3. Germline V gene sequence: CDR1 MNHEY, CDR2 SMNVEV (reference sequence). The ends were cut back, 6 bases at V and 4 bases at J, with 16 bases in the middle. cDNA came from about 0.5 to 1 ug RNA primed by random hexamers. Across 54 Vbeta and 13 Jbeta, TCR beta CDR3 was amplified with immunoSEQ multiplex PCR. Each CDR3 protein gets one entry after TCRdb re-called the immunoSEQ multiplex PCR reads with MiXCR. The table includes around 300,000 distinct CDR3 sequences, 75% to 90% detected once. CD8+ and CD4+ T cells from blood underwent TCR beta sequencing. This chain links TRBV27 with TRBJ2-7; tentative D call: TRBD2 (5 bases). Sequenced input: CD8+ T cells from PBMCs. This TCR derives from a human donor with multiple sclerosis. This CDR3 is CASSREGKGYEQYF. The CDR3 DNA reads TGTGCCAGCAGCCGGGAAGGTAAAGGGTACGAGCAGTACTTC.